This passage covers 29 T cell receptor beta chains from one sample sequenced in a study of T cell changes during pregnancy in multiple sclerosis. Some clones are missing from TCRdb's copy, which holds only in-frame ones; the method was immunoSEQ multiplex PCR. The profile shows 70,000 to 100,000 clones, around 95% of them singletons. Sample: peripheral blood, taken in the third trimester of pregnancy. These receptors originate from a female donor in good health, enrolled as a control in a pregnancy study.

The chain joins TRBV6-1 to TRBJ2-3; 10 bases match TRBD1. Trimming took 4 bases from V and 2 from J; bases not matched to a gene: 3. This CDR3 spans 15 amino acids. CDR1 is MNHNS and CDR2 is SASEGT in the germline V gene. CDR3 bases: TGTGCCAGCAGTGCGGGGACAGGGGCCACAGATACGCAGTATTTT. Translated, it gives CASSAGTGATDTQYF.

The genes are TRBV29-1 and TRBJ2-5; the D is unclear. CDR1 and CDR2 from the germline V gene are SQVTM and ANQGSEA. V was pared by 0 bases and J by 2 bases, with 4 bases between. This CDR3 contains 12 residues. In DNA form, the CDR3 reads TGCAGCGTTGAAGAACATCAAGAGACCCAGTACTTC. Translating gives CSVEEHQETQYF. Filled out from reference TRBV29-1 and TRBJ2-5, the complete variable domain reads SAVISQKPSRDICQRGTSLTIQCQVDSQVTMMFWYRQQPGQSLTLIATANQGSEATYESGFVIDKFPISRPNLTFSTLTVSNMSPEDSSIYLCSVEEHQETQYFGPGTRLLVL.

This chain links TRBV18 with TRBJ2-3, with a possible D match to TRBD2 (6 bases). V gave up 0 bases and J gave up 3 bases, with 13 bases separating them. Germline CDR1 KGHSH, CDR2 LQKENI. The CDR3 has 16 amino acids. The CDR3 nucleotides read TGTGCCAGCTCACCACCGGTGGGGGGATCAACAGATACGCAGTATTTT. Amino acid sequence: CASSPPVGGSTDTQYF.

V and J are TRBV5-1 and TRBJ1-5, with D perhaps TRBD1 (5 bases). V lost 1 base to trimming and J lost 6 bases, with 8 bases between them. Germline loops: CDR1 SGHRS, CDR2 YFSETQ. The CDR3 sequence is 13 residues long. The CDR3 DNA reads TGCGCCAGCAGCTTGTCGGGGGGTCAGCCCCAGCATTTT. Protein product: CASSLSGGQPQHF.

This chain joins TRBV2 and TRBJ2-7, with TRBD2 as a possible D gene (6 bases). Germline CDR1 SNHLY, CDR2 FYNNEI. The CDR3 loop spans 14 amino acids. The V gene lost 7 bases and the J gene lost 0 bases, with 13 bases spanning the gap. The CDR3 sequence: CASTKRVSSYEQYF. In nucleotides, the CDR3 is TGTGCCAGCACCAAGCGGGTTAGCTCCTACGAGCAGTACTTC.

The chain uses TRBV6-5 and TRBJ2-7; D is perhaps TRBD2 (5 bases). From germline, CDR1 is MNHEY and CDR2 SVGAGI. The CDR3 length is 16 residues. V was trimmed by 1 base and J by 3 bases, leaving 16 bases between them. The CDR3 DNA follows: TGTGCCAGCAGTTACTTGAGCCGGGGTGCCCTCTACGAGCAGTACTTC. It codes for CASSYLSRGALYEQYF.

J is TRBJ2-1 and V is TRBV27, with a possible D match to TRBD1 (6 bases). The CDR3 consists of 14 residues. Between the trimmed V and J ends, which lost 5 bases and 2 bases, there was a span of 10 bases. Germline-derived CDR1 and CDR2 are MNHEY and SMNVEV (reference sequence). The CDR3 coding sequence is TGTGCCAGCAGTGACCGGGACACCTACAATGAGCAGTTCTTC. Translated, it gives CASSDRDTYNEQFF.

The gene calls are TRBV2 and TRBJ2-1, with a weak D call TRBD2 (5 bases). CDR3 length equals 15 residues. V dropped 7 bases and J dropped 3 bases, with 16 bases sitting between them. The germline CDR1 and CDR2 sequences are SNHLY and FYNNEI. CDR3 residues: CASTLGSLGYNEQFF. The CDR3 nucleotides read TGTGCCAGCACCTTAGGGAGTTTGGGCTACAATGAGCAGTTCTTC.

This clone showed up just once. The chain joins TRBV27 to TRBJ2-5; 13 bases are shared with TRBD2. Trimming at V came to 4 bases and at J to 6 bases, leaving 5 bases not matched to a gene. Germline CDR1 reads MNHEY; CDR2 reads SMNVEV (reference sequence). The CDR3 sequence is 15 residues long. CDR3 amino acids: CASSSWTSGRQTQYF. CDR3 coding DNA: TGTGCCAGCAGTTCATGGACTAGCGGGAGACAGACCCAGTACTTC.

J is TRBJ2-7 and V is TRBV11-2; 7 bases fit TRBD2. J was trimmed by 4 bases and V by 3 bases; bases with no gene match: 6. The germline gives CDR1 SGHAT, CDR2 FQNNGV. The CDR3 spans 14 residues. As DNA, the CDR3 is TGTGCCAGCAGCTTCGGGGGAGGGCAGTACGAGCAGTACTTC. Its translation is CASSFGGGQYEQYF. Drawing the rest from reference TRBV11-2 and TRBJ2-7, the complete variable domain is EAGVAQSPRYKIIEKRQSVAFWCNPISGHATLYWYQQILGQGPKLLIQFQNNGVVDDSQLPKDRFSAERLKGVDSTLKIQPAKLEDSAVYLCASSFGGGQYEQYFGPGTRLTVT.

CDR3: CASSPLRQVAPYEQYF. The CDR3 bases are TGTGCCAGCTCACCACTTAGACAGGTAGCTCCCTACGAGCAGTACTTC. This rearrangement joins TRBV18 to TRBJ2-7, with D maybe TRBD1 (6 bases). The CDR3 has 16 amino acids. Trimming shortened V by 1 base and J by 2 bases, and 15 bases separated the two germline ends. The germline V gene encodes CDR1 KGHSH and CDR2 LQKENI.

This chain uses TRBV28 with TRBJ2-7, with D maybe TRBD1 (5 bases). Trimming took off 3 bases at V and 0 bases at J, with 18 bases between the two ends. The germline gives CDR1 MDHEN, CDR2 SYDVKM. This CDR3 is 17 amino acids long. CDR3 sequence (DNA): TGTGCCAGCAGTTTGAAATTTCAGGGCCCCCTCTCCTACGAGCAGTACTTC. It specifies CASSLKFQGPLSYEQYF. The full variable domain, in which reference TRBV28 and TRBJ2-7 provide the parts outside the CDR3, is DVKVTQSSRYLVKRTGEKVFLECVQDMDHENMFWYRQDPGLGLRLIYFSYDVKMKEKGDIPEGYSVSREKKERFSLILESASTNQTSMYLCASSLKFQGPLSYEQYFGPGTRLTVT.

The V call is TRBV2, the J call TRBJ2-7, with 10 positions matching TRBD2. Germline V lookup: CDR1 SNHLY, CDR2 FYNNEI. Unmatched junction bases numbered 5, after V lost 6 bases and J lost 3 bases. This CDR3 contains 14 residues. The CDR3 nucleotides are TGTGCCAGCAGGAGGACTAGCGGTAGCTACGAGCAGTACTTC. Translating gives CASRRTSGSYEQYF.

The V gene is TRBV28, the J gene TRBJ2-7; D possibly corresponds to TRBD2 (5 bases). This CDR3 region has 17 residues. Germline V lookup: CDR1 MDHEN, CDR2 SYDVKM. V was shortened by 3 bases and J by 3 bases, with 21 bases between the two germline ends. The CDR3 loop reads CASSFPLGLAVSYEQYF. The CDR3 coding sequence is TGTGCCAGCAGTTTCCCGCTCGGGCTAGCTGTTAGCTACGAGCAGTACTTC.

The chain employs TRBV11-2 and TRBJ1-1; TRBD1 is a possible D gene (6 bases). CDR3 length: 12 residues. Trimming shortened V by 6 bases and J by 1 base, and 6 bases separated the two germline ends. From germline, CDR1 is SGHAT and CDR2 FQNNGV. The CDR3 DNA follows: TGTGCCAGCAGGGGGGCGAACACTGAAGCTTTCTTT. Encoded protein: CASRGANTEAFF.

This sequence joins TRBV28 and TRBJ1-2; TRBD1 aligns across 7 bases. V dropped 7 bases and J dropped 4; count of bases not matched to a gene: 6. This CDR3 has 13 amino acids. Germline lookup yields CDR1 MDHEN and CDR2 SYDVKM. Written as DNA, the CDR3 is TGTGCCAGCACCCCCCACAGGGGCTATGGCTACACCTTC. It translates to CASTPHRGYGYTF.

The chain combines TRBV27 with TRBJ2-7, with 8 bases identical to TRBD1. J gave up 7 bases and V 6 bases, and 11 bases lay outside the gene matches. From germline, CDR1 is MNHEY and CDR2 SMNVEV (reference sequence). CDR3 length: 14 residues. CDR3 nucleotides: TGTGCCAGCAGCGTCGACAGGGGCTACGTAGAGCAGTACTTC. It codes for CASSVDRGYVEQYF.

CDR3 residues: CASSLGPAGEFF. CDR3 bases: TGTGCCAGCAGCTTAGGTCCAGCCGGAGAGTTCTTC. The chain recombines TRBV11-2 with TRBJ2-1, with D hard to call. This CDR3 is built from 12 residues. Trimming pared 1 base from V and 14 bases from J, leaving 12 bases between. Germline V CDR1 and CDR2: SGHAT, FQNNGV.

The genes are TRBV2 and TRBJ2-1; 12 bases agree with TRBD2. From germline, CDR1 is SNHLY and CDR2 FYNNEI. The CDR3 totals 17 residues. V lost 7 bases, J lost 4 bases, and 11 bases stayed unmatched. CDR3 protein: CASTGMGGTSGYNEQFF. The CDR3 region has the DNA TGTGCCAGCACCGGGATGGGAGGGACTAGCGGGTACAATGAGCAGTTCTTC. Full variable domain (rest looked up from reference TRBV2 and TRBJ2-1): EPEVTQTPSHQVTQMGQEVILRCVPISNHLYFYWYRQILGQKVEFLVSFYNNEISEKSEIFDDQFSVERPDGSNFTLKIRSTKLEDSAMYFCASTGMGGTSGYNEQFFGPGTRLTVL.

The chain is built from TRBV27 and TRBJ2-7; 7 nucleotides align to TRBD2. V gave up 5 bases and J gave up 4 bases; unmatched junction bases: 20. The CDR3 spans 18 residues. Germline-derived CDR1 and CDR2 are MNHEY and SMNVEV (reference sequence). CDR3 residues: CASSIRSSGTVGVYEQYF. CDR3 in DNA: TGTGCCAGCAGTATCCGCTCCAGCGGGACGGTTGGGGTGTACGAGCAGTACTTC.

In nucleotides, the CDR3 is TGTGCCAGTAGTATGTTGGACAGGGAGGGCTACACCTTC. Protein sequence: CASSMLDREGYTF. V is TRBV19 and J is TRBJ1-2; 8 bases match TRBD1. The CDR3 covers 13 residues. V lost 3 bases to trimming and J lost 8 bases; unmatched junction nucleotides: 5. The germline CDR1 and CDR2 sequences are LNHDA and SQIVND (reference sequence).

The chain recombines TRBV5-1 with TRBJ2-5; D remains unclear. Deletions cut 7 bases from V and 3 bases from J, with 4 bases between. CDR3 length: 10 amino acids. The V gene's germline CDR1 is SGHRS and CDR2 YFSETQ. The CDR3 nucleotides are TGCGCCAGCTCGGAAGAGACCCAGTACTTC. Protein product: CASSEETQYF.

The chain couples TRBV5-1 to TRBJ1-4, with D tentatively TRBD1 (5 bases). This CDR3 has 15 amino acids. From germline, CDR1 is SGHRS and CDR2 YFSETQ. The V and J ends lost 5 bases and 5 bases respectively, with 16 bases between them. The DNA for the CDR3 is TGCGCCAGCAGTTCCCTCGACAGTCTAAATGAAAAACTGTTTTTT. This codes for CASSSLDSLNEKLFF.

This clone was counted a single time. Here the CDR3 DNA reads TGCGCCAGCAGCTTGTATTCCAGCGGGTATGAGCAGTTCTTC. This gives the protein CASSLYSSGYEQFF. The V and J genes are TRBV5-1 and TRBJ2-1; D possibly corresponds to TRBD2 (6 bases). This CDR3 has 14 amino acids. CDR1 and CDR2 from the germline V gene are SGHRS and YFSETQ. V lost 1 base and J lost 8, with 13 bases in between.

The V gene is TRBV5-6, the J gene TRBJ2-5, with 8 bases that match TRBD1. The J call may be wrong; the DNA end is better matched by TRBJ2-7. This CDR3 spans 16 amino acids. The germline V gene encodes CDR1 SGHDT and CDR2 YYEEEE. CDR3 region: CASSNDRGLAAYEQYF. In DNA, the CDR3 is TGTGCCAGCAGCAACGACAGGGGACTTGCCGCCTACGAGCAGTACTTC.

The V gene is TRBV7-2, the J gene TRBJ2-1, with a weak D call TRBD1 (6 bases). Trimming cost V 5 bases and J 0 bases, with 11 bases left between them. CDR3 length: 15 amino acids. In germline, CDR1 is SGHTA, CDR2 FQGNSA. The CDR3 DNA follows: TGTGCCAGCAGCCCAGGGGTAAGCTCCTACAATGAGCAGTTCTTC. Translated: CASSPGVSSYNEQFF.

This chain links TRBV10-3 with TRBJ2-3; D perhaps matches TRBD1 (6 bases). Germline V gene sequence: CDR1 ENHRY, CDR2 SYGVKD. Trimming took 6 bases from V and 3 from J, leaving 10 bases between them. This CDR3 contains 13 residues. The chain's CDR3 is CAISYRETDTQYF. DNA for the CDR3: TGTGCCATCAGCTACAGGGAAACAGATACGCAGTATTTT.

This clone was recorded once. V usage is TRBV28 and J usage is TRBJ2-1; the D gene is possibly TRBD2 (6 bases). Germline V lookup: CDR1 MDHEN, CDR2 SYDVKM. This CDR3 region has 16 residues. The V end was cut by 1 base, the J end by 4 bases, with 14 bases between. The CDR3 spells CASSLSFRLEYNEQFF. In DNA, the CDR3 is TGTGCCAGCAGTTTATCGTTTCGACTAGAATACAATGAGCAGTTCTTC.

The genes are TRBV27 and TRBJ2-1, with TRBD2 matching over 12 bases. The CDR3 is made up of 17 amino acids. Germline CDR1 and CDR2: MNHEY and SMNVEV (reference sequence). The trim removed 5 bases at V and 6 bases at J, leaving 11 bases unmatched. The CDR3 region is CASSPYGLAGLSNEQFF. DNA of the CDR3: TGTGCCAGCAGTCCTTACGGACTAGCGGGATTGAGCAATGAGCAGTTCTTC.